Listed below are T cell receptor beta chains from one sample, sequenced in a study of cytomegalovirus exposure and HLA in healthy donors. Assay: immunoSEQ multiplex PCR; the TCRdb copy retains only in-frame clones and omits some. The sample includes fewer than 250,000 clones. Sequenced sample: PBMCs. These receptors all come from a young woman in good health and CMV-seropositive. The CDR3 runs from the conserved cysteine through the conserved F or W. Each record gives: J gene, V gene, D gene, CDR3 DNA, CDR3 protein. A D gene is named only where the DNA matches it firmly.

J gene: TRBJ1-1; V gene: TRBV9; D gene: -; CDR3 DNA: TGTGCCAGCAGCGCCGCCTACAGGGTTCTGAACACTGAAGCTTTCTTT; CDR3 protein: CASSAAYRVLNTEAFF
J gene: TRBJ2-7; V gene: TRBV5-1; D gene: TRBD1; CDR3 DNA: TGCGCCAGCAGCTTGCTCCCGGGACAGTCCGAGCAGTACTTC; CDR3 protein: CASSLLPGQSEQYF
J gene: TRBJ1-4; V gene: TRBV28; D gene: -; CDR3 DNA: TGTGCCAGCAGCTCGCTTCCCGGGACACACGACGTTAAACTGTTTTTT; CDR3 protein: CASSSLPGTHDVKLFF
J gene: TRBJ2-7; V gene: TRBV9; D gene: TRBD1; CDR3 DNA: TGTGCCAGCAGCGACCGGGACAGGCCCTACGAGCAGTACTTC; CDR3 protein: CASSDRDRPYEQYF
J gene: TRBJ1-2; V gene: TRBV2; D gene: -; CDR3 DNA: TGTGCCAGCAGAGAGGACGGCGGGTATGGCTACACCTTC; CDR3 protein: CASREDGGYGYTF
J gene: TRBJ2-3; V gene: TRBV10-2; D gene: -; CDR3 DNA: TGCGCCAGCAGTGAGTCGAGCGGGTCTCCCACAGATACGCAGTATTTT; CDR3 protein: CASSESSGSPTDTQYF
J gene: TRBJ2-5; V gene: TRBV18; D gene: -; CDR3 DNA: TGTGCCAGCTCACCTCCATCAGGGACTGAGACCCAGTACTTC; CDR3 protein: CASSPPSGTETQYF
J gene: TRBJ2-7; V gene: TRBV4-3; D gene: -; CDR3 DNA: TGCGCCAGCAGCCAAGATGGCAGGGGATACGAGCAGTACTTC; CDR3 protein: CASSQDGRGYEQYF
J gene: TRBJ1-1; V gene: TRBV7-9; D gene: -; CDR3 DNA: TGTGCCAGCAGGCGCGGGATCCGTGACACTGAAGCTTTCTTT; CDR3 protein: CASRRGIRDTEAFF
J gene: TRBJ2-7; V gene: TRBV10-2; D gene: -; CDR3 DNA: TGCGCCAGCAGTGATGGGAGGATCTCCTACGAGCAGTACTTC; CDR3 protein: CASSDGRISYEQYF
J gene: TRBJ2-7; V gene: TRBV27; D gene: TRBD2; CDR3 DNA: TGTGCCAGCAGTTTAGGTAGCGGGGGAATCGAGCAGTACTTC; CDR3 protein: CASSLGSGGIEQYF
J gene: TRBJ2-7; V gene: TRBV9; D gene: TRBD2; CDR3 DNA: TGTGCCAGCAGCGTAGAACCAGCGGGGACCTACGAGCAGTACTTC; CDR3 protein: CASSVEPAGTYEQYF
J gene: TRBJ1-4; V gene: TRBV18; D gene: TRBD1; CDR3 DNA: TGTGCCAGCTCACGACAGGGGAGGGCAACTAATGAAAAACTGTTTTTT; CDR3 protein: CASSRQGRATNEKLFF
J gene: TRBJ2-7; V gene: TRBV2; D gene: -; CDR3 DNA: TGTGCCAGCAGTGAATACTCTTCAAACCCCTACGAGCAGTACTTC; CDR3 protein: CASSEYSSNPYEQYF
J gene: TRBJ2-1; V gene: TRBV27; D gene: -; CDR3 DNA: TGTGCCAGCAGTTTACCGGGACTCCACCCGTTCTTC; CDR3 protein: CASSLPGLHPFF
J gene: TRBJ1-2; V gene: TRBV13; D gene: -; CDR3 DNA: TGTGCCAGCAGCTCCCTAGGGGGTTATGGCTACACCTTC; CDR3 protein: CASSSLGGYGYTF
J gene: TRBJ2-3; V gene: TRBV6-6; D gene: -; CDR3 DNA: TGTGCCAGCAGCCCTAAGAACACAGATACGCAGTATTTT; CDR3 protein: CASSPKNTDTQYF
J gene: TRBJ2-7; V gene: TRBV14; D gene: -; CDR3 DNA: TGTGCCAGCAGCCAAGAACGGGGTGGTTGGGACGAGCAGTACTTC; CDR3 protein: CASSQERGGWDEQYF
J gene: TRBJ2-7; V gene: TRBV6-5; D gene: -; CDR3 DNA: TGTGCCAGCAGTTCAAGGGGGACGTTCCCCTACGAGCAGTACTTC; CDR3 protein: CASSSRGTFPYEQYF
J gene: TRBJ2-5; V gene: TRBV28; D gene: TRBD2; CDR3 DNA: TGTGCCAGCAGAGGAGGTAGCGGGAGCCAAGAGACCCAGTACTTC; CDR3 protein: CASRGGSGSQETQYF
J gene: TRBJ2-2; V gene: TRBV5-1; D gene: -; CDR3 DNA: TGCGCCAGCAGCCTCAATCCTCCGGGAGACACCGGGGAGCTGTTTTTT; CDR3 protein: CASSLNPPGDTGELFF
J gene: TRBJ2-1; V gene: TRBV9; D gene: -; CDR3 DNA: TGTGCCAGCAGCGTAGATCCTGCAGGGGCCTACAATGAGCAGTTCTTC; CDR3 protein: CASSVDPAGAYNEQFF
J gene: TRBJ2-2; V gene: TRBV2; D gene: -; CDR3 DNA: TGTGCCAGCACCTCCACCGGGGAGCTGTTTTTT; CDR3 protein: CASTSTGELFF
J gene: TRBJ2-5; V gene: TRBV10-1; D gene: TRBD2; CDR3 DNA: TGCGCCAGCAGTGATATTGCGGGGGGCCGTGAGACCCAGTACTTC; CDR3 protein: CASSDIAGGRETQYF
J gene: TRBJ2-1; V gene: TRBV27; D gene: -; CDR3 DNA: TGTGCCAGCAGTAGGCTGGGAGACAATGAGCAGTTCTTC; CDR3 protein: CASSRLGDNEQFF
J gene: TRBJ1-2; V gene: TRBV12-5; D gene: TRBD1; CDR3 DNA: TGTGCTAGTGGTTTTTGGGACAGAAACTATGGCTACACCTTC; CDR3 protein: CASGFWDRNYGYTF
J gene: TRBJ2-3; V gene: TRBV27; D gene: TRBD2; CDR3 DNA: TGTGCCACCCGACTAGCGGGCAACACAGATACGCAGTATTTT; CDR3 protein: CATRLAGNTDTQYF
J gene: TRBJ2-2; V gene: TRBV13; D gene: TRBD1; CDR3 DNA: TGTGCCAGCAGCGGGGGACAGGGGGTTTCCGGGGAGCTGTTTTTT; CDR3 protein: CASSGGQGVSGELFF
J gene: TRBJ2-7; V gene: TRBV30; D gene: -; CDR3 DNA: TGTGCCTGGAGTCCCCTAGTGGAGCAGTACTTC; CDR3 protein: CAWSPLVEQYF
J gene: TRBJ1-1; V gene: TRBV7-9; D gene: -; CDR3 DNA: TGTGCCAGCAGCCTGACAGCGAACACTGAAGCTTTCTTT; CDR3 protein: CASSLTANTEAFF
J gene: TRBJ2-5; V gene: TRBV7-2; D gene: -; CDR3 DNA: TGTGCCAGCAGCTTAGCTCCCGGGACTCAAGAGACCCAGTACTTC; CDR3 protein: CASSLAPGTQETQYF
J gene: TRBJ2-2; V gene: TRBV5-1; D gene: -; CDR3 DNA: TGCGCCAGCACCCAAGACAGGCCCACCGGGGAGCTGTTTTTT; CDR3 protein: CASTQDRPTGELFF
J gene: TRBJ1-2; V gene: TRBV4-3; D gene: TRBD1; CDR3 DNA: TGCGCCAGCAGCCAAGATAGGACAGGGCCGTACTATGGCTACACCTTC; CDR3 protein: CASSQDRTGPYYGYTF
J gene: TRBJ2-7; V gene: TRBV6-5; D gene: TRBD1; CDR3 DNA: TGTGCCAGCAGCCTGGGACAGGGGGCATACGAGCAGTACTTC; CDR3 protein: CASSLGQGAYEQYF
J gene: TRBJ2-7; V gene: TRBV28; D gene: -; CDR3 DNA: TGTGCCAGCAGTTTATTCTCTCACGAGCAGTACTTC; CDR3 protein: CASSLFSHEQYF
J gene: TRBJ2-1; V gene: TRBV6-1; D gene: TRBD1; CDR3 DNA: TGTGCCAGCAGTGAAGCATTGGACAGGGTGGTCCACAATGAGCAGTTCTTC; CDR3 protein: CASSEALDRVVHNEQFF
J gene: TRBJ2-7; V gene: TRBV7-9; D gene: TRBD2; CDR3 DNA: TGTGCCAGCAGCTTAGCGCCGGGGGGGCGGGAGCAGTACTTC; CDR3 protein: CASSLAPGGREQYF